The 18 T cell receptor beta chains presented below share a single source sample, sequenced in a study of blood T cell repertoires in COVID-19. The assay was immunoSEQ multiplex PCR, and TCRdb's table has in-frame clones only and misses some. The sample holds 170,000 or so clones, roughly 87% seen once. Specimen: PBMCs or T cells enriched from blood (not recorded which). The receptors derive from a woman aged 45-60 years who had recovered from COVID-19.

The chain couples TRBV3-1 (or the pseudogene TRBV3-2) to TRBJ1-4, with D possibly TRBD1 on 5 matching bases. V lost 0 bases, J lost 8 bases, and 16 bases lay in between. The CDR3 is 16 amino acids. The V gene's germline CDR1 is LGHDT and CDR2 YNNKEL (reference sequence). The CDR3 here is CASSQERGEVWEKLFF. CDR3 nucleotide sequence: TGTGCCAGCAGCCAAGAACGGGGGGAGGTTTGGGAAAAACTGTTTTTT.

This clone has more than one count but fewer than ten. The rearrangement uses TRBV25-1 and TRBJ2-2, with TRBD1 as a possible D gene (6 bases). The V gene's germline CDR1 is MGHDK and CDR2 SYGVNS. V was cut by 5 bases and J by 6 bases, with 10 bases left in between. The CDR3 consists of 13 residues. CDR3 sequence (DNA): TGTGCCAGCAGTCCAGGGGTCGCCGGGGAGCTGTTTTTT. This encodes CASSPGVAGELFF.

This clone was found once. The V gene is TRBV21-1, the J gene TRBJ2-5; the table names TRBD2, a call not compared with the DNA. TRBV21-1 counts as a pseudogene. The CDR3 is 16 residues long. The CDR3 nucleotides are TGTGCCAGCATCCCGGGACTAGCGGGAGACGACAAGACCCAGTACTTC. Translated: CASIPGLAGDDKTQYF.

The V gene is TRBV19, the J gene TRBJ1-4, with D possibly matching TRBD1 (5 bases). The germline gives CDR1 LNHDA, CDR2 SQIVND (reference sequence). V lost 0 bases to trimming and J lost 4 bases, with 12 bases between them. This CDR3 has 16 amino acids. CDR3 sequence: CASSIDPYRINEKLFF. Written as DNA, the CDR3 is TGTGCCAGTAGTATAGATCCTTACAGGATTAATGAAAAACTGTTTTTT.

This rearrangement joins TRBV23-1 to TRBJ2-3; 7 nucleotides line up with TRBD1. TRBV23-1 is known as an ORF, though its function is uncertain. CDR3 size: 15 residues. Trimming cost V 0 bases and J 4 bases; bases outside gene matches: 4. The CDR3 DNA sequence: TGCGCCAGCAGTCAATCCCACAGGGGAGCAGATACGCAGTATTTT. It translates to CASSQSHRGADTQYF.

The rearrangement joins TRBV3-1 (or the pseudogene TRBV3-2) to TRBJ1-2, with D perhaps TRBD1 (6 bases). Trimming shortened V by 2 bases and J by 2 bases, and 12 bases separated the two germline ends. The V gene's germline CDR1 is LGHDT and CDR2 YNNKEL (reference sequence). The CDR3 is 15 residues long. Here the CDR3 reads CASSQYNRENYGYTF. The CDR3 DNA reads TGTGCCAGCAGCCAATACAACAGGGAGAACTATGGCTACACCTTC.

This chain links TRBV5-1 with TRBJ1-4; D is perhaps TRBD1 (6 bases). Germline V CDR1 and CDR2: SGHRS, YFSETQ. V lost 0 bases and J lost 8, with 14 bases in between. This CDR3 has 15 amino acids. The CDR3 bases are TGCGCCAGCAGCTTGGCCCGGGGGGCAGGAGAAAAACTGTTTTTT. Encoded protein: CASSLARGAGEKLFF.

The CDR3 bases are TGTGCCAGCTCACCAAATCCCGGGGGGAAGTCCTACGAGCAGTACTTC. Encoded protein: CASSPNPGGKSYEQYF. The rearrangement uses TRBV18 and TRBJ2-7, with 7 nucleotides matching TRBD2. The V and J ends lost 2 bases and 1 base, in that order; junction bases with no gene match: 8. Germline-derived CDR1 and CDR2 are KGHSH and LQKENI. The CDR3 loop spans 16 amino acids. The whole variable domain, remainder taken from reference TRBV18 and TRBJ2-7, is NAGVMQNPRHLVRRRGQEARLRCSPMKGHSHVYWYRQLPEEGLKFMVYLQKENIIDESGMPKERFSAEFPKEGPSILRIQQVVRGDSAAYFCASSPNPGGKSYEQYFGPGTRLTVT.

This clone showed up just a few times. This rearrangement joins TRBV5-1 to TRBJ2-2; 8 bases map to TRBD1. This CDR3 contains 14 residues. V gave up 4 bases and J gave up 6 bases; unmatched junction bases: 5. Germline V lookup: CDR1 SGHRS, CDR2 YFSETQ. CDR3 nucleotide sequence: TGCGCCAGCAGCGGAACGACAGGGGCCGGGGAGCTGTTTTTT. Translated, it gives CASSGTTGAGELFF.

This clone was observed once. V gene TRBV5-1 combines with J gene TRBJ1-4; no firm D call. CDR1 is SGHRS and CDR2 is YFSETQ in the germline V gene. The CDR3 has 14 amino acids. V lost 3 bases and J lost 2, with 8 bases in between. The chain's CDR3 is CASSSLATNEKLFF. DNA of the CDR3: TGCGCCAGCAGCTCCCTAGCCACTAATGAAAAACTGTTTTTT.

The rearrangement joins TRBV18 to TRBJ2-7, with 11 nucleotides matching TRBD2. The CDR3 length is 16 residues. Germline assignment: CDR1 KGHSH and CDR2 LQKENI. The junction had 6 bases not matched to a gene; V was cut back by 3 bases and J by 2 bases. The CDR3 here is CASSPPSSGRAYEQYF. The CDR3 DNA sequence: TGTGCCAGCTCACCCCCCAGTAGCGGGAGGGCCTACGAGCAGTACTTC.

This sequence joins TRBV21-1 and TRBJ2-7; the table's TRBD1 call for D was not verified on the DNA. TRBV21-1 is a documented pseudogene. This CDR3 contains 15 residues. CDR3 nucleotide sequence: TGTGCCAGCAGCAAAGAGGACAGGGGTAGCTACGAGCAGTACTTC. It specifies CASSKEDRGSYEQYF.

The CDR3 bases are TGTGCCAGCAGTGAAAGAAAGGGAGGTTCACCCCTCCACTTT. It yields the protein CASSERKGGSPLHF. The V gene is TRBV2, the J gene TRBJ1-6; the D is unclear. This CDR3 has 14 amino acids. Germline CDR1 SNHLY, CDR2 FYNNEI. Trimming removed 2 bases at V and 9 bases at J, with 11 bases between.

The chain uses TRBV5-1 and TRBJ2-1; 13 nucleotides line up with TRBD2. The CDR3 runs 15 residues. The germline CDR1 and CDR2 sequences are SGHRS and YFSETQ. The ends lost 4 bases at V and 7 bases at J; junction bases unmatched: 5. Here the CDR3 reads CASSGTSGKWNEQFF. The CDR3 DNA is TGCGCCAGCAGCGGGACTAGCGGGAAATGGAATGAGCAGTTCTTC.

This chain links TRBV27 with TRBJ1-6, with D tentatively TRBD1 (5 bases). The germline V gene encodes CDR1 MNHEY and CDR2 SMNVEV (reference sequence). Trimming left V 5 bases short and J 9 bases short, with 14 bases between. The CDR3 is made up of 14 amino acids. CDR3 sequence reads: CASSIGHPGSPLHF. For the CDR3, the DNA is TGTGCCAGCAGTATTGGACACCCAGGTTCACCCCTCCACTTT.

The chain combines TRBV18 with TRBJ2-5, with 15 positions matching TRBD2. The CDR3 totals 17 residues. Trimming took 3 bases from V and 4 from J; bases not matched to a gene: 6. Germline V gene lookup returns CDR1 KGHSH and CDR2 LQKENI. The CDR3 loop is CASSPGLAGGPRETQYF. The CDR3 nucleotides are TGTGCCAGCTCACCCGGACTAGCGGGAGGGCCTCGAGAGACCCAGTACTTC.

The chain joins TRBV28 to TRBJ1-4; D uncertain. This CDR3 has 18 amino acids. Trimming shortened V by 1 base and J by 1 base, and 16 bases separated the two germline ends. Germline CDR1 MDHEN, CDR2 SYDVKM. The CDR3 DNA sequence: TGTGCCAGCAGTTTATCATTCGGGGAAAGAGGAACTAATGAAAAACTGTTTTTT. This gives the protein CASSLSFGERGTNEKLFF.

This clone has only one observation. V is TRBV6-5 and J is TRBJ2-7; 7 nucleotides match TRBD1. Per germline, CDR1 MNHEY and CDR2 SVGAGI. J gave up 3 bases and V 6 bases, and 5 bases lay outside the gene matches. This CDR3 has 13 residues. CDR3 coding DNA: TGTGCCAGCAGGACCGACAGGGTCTACGAGCAGTACTTC. Translating it yields CASRTDRVYEQYF.